This entry lists 15 T cell receptor beta chains sequenced from one sample in a study of CD8+CD57+ T cells in acquired aplastic anemia. Using genomic DNA as the template, TCR beta VDJ and CDR3 profiling was carried out. MiXCR, run by TCRdb on the reads, gives a single entry per CDR3 protein. Of about 190,000 distinct CDR3 sequences listed, less than 65% are singletons. Input material: sorted CD4+, CD8+, or CD8+CD57+ T cells (not recorded which) from PBMCs. The receptors derive from a human donor in good health, serving as a control.

This clonotype was observed at least ten times. The chain joins TRBV5-6 to TRBJ2-5; the D is unclear. V was clipped by 0 bases and J by 1 base, with 7 bases between them. Germline V gene lookup returns CDR1 SGHDT and CDR2 YYEEEE. This CDR3 comprises 14 residues. The CDR3 region has the DNA TGTGCCAGCAGCTTGGGGGTTCGCCAAGAGACCCAGTACTTC. This sequence encodes CASSLGVRQETQYF. Drawing the rest from reference TRBV5-6 and TRBJ2-5, the complete variable domain is DAGVTQSPTHLIKTRGQQVTLRCSPKSGHDTVSWYQQALGQGPQFIFQYYEEEERQRGNFPDRFSGHQFPNYSSELNVNALLLGDSALYLCASSLGVRQETQYFGPGTRLLVL.

This clonotype was observed many times. The V call is TRBV12-3 or TRBV12-4, the J call TRBJ2-3; 7 nucleotides match TRBD1. Trimming cost V 4 bases and J 10 bases; bases outside gene matches: 8. The CDR3 length is 13 residues. The CDR3, as DNA: TGTGCCAGCAGTTCCTGGACAGGCGAGGCGCAGTATTTT. It codes for CASSSWTGEAQYF.

The chain has TRBV9 and TRBJ1-6; D not certain. From germline, CDR1 is SGDLS and CDR2 YYNGEE. CDR3 length: 14 amino acids. The V and J ends lost 9 bases and 2 bases respectively, with 12 bases between them. CDR3 in DNA: TGTGCCATCAGTGCACAGACCTATAATTCACCCCTCCACTTT. Translation: CAISAQTYNSPLHF.

This clonotype was observed many times. The V gene is TRBV29-1, the J gene TRBJ2-1, with 7 nucleotides matching TRBD1. Per germline, CDR1 SQVTM and CDR2 ANQGSEA. This CDR3 region has 16 residues. V gave up 0 bases and J gave up 1 base; unmatched junction bases: 6. The CDR3 DNA is TGCAGCGTTGAAGATAGACAGGGAAGGTCCTACAATGAGCAGTTCTTC. This gives the protein CSVEDRQGRSYNEQFF.

The chain carries TRBV5-6 and TRBJ2-3; the D call may be TRBD1 or TRBD2 (7 bases each). The germline gives CDR1 SGHDT, CDR2 YYEEEE. The CDR3 sequence is 14 residues long. Between the trimmed V and J ends, which lost 6 bases and 6 bases, there was a span of 17 bases. CDR3 DNA sequence: TGTGCCAGCACCACCCCAGGGGGAGGGGATACGCAGTATTTT. This sequence encodes CASTTPGGGDTQYF.

The chain employs TRBV19 and TRBJ2-1; D might be TRBD2 (5 bases). CDR3 length equals 13 residues. Per the germline V gene, CDR1 is LNHDA and CDR2 is SQIVND (reference sequence). Between the trimmed V and J ends, which lost 1 base and 8 bases, there was a span of 9 bases. The CDR3 sequence is CASSIGEGDEQFF. The CDR3 DNA is TGTGCCAGTAGTATAGGAGAGGGCGATGAGCAGTTCTTC.

This clonotype occurred a few times. J is TRBJ1-2 and V is TRBV7-9; D is uncertain. Germline CDR1 reads SEHNR; CDR2 reads FQNEAQ (reference sequence). The CDR3 runs 13 residues. V lost 5 bases, J lost 4 bases, and 11 bases lay in between. CDR3 protein: CASSRAPTYGYTF. CDR3 bases: TGTGCCAGCAGCCGGGCACCAACCTATGGCTACACCTTC.

With respect to this clonotype: The germline gene is not matched at one end of the junction; a read error may be the cause. The CDR3 nucleotides read TGTGCCAGCAGCATCCTCGGGGGGAAACACCATATATTT. Translation: CASSILGGKHHIF. The rearrangement links TRBV5-6 to TRBJ1-3, with D possibly TRBD1 on 5 matching bases. The V gene's germline CDR1 is SGHDT and CDR2 YYEEEE. This CDR3 comprises 13 residues.

V gene TRBV25-1 combines with J gene TRBJ2-7; 8 bases are shared with TRBD2. Germline-derived CDR1 and CDR2 are MGHDK and SYGVNS. The CDR3 runs to 15 residues. The ends lost 6 bases at V and 5 bases at J; junction bases unmatched: 12. The CDR3 coding sequence is TGTGCCAGCAGCCAGAGCGGGGGACCTTCCCACGAGCAGTACTTC. Translating it yields CASSQSGGPSHEQYF.

The V call is TRBV19, the J call TRBJ1-6, with 10 positions matching TRBD1. The junction had 3 bases not matched to a gene; V was cut back by 6 bases and J by 7 bases. Germline-derived CDR1 and CDR2 are LNHDA and SQIVND (reference sequence). The CDR3 loop spans 14 amino acids. The CDR3 region has the DNA TGTGCCAGTAGGGGGACAGGGGTGAATTCACCCCTCCACTTT. It codes for CASRGTGVNSPLHF.

This clonotype was counted at least ten times. The V call is TRBV7-3, the J call TRBJ2-7, with D perhaps TRBD2 (6 bases). This CDR3 spans 13 amino acids. Germline values: CDR1 SGHTA, CDR2 FQGTGA. Trimming shortened V by 0 bases and J by 5 bases, and 8 bases separated the two germline ends. The CDR3 reads CASSLTGGDEQYF. CDR3 bases: TGTGCCAGCAGCTTAACGGGGGGAGACGAGCAGTACTTC.

This clonotype was detected ten times or more. This chain links TRBV14 with TRBJ1-2, with D perhaps matching TRBD1 (5 bases). V was cut by 3 bases and J by 0 bases, with 17 bases left in between. CDR3 length: 17 residues. Germline loops: CDR1 SGHDN, CDR2 FVKESK. CDR3 protein: CASSHRATGASNYGYTF. In DNA form, the CDR3 reads TGTGCCAGCAGCCATAGGGCCACAGGAGCATCTAACTATGGCTACACCTTC.

V is TRBV24-1 and J is TRBJ1-1; D ambiguous. The CDR3 covers 14 residues. Deletions cut 3 bases from V and 4 bases from J, with 11 bases between. CDR1 and CDR2 (germline): KGHDR, SFDVKD. For the CDR3, the DNA is TGTGCCACCAGTGATACGTCCAGCTCCACTGAAGCTTTCTTT. Translating gives CATSDTSSSTEAFF.

The table lists this clonotype with many counts. The chain joins TRBV7-3 to TRBJ2-1, with 11 bases aligning to TRBD2. V lost 2 bases to trimming and J lost 4 bases; unmatched junction nucleotides: 10. Per germline, CDR1 SGHTA and CDR2 FQGTGA. This CDR3 is 18 amino acids long. The CDR3 loop reads CASSLYGIIAGGYNEQFF. CDR3 nucleotides: TGTGCCAGCAGCTTATATGGGATTATAGCGGGGGGGTACAATGAGCAGTTCTTC.

Notes on this clonotype: In this CDR3 the conserved last residue, phenylalanine or tryptophan, is missing, so a read error is likely. CDR3 protein: CASSLRQETIEAFS. In DNA, the CDR3 is TGTGCCAGCAGCTTAAGACAGGAGACAATTGAAGCTTTCTCT. The V call is TRBV7-3, the J call TRBJ1-1; D perhaps matches TRBD1 (6 bases). This CDR3 is built from 14 residues. Looked up from germline, CDR1 is SGHTA and CDR2 is FQGTGA. Between the trimmed V and J ends, which lost 1 base and 7 bases, there was a span of 13 bases.